Listed below are T cell receptor beta chains from one sample, sequenced in a study of CD8+ T cells in alopecia areata. Only in-frame clones appear in the TCRdb table, and some are missing; sequencing was by immunoSEQ multiplex PCR. Of roughly 200,000 clones listed, 40% to 65% were seen once; the top ten hold approximately 10%. The input for sequencing was CD8+ T cells sorted from blood, taken at week 24, from a patient treated with tofacitinib. These TCRs come from a human donor with alopecia areata. Both conserved end residues are part of each CDR3. Each record gives: D gene, V gene, clone size, J gene, CDR3 DNA, CDR3 protein. D genes are given only for firm matches. Size is stated for part of the rows, as once, few or many counts, or as a class when the clone is expanded.

.	TRBV5-6	.	TRBJ1-4	TGTGCCAGCAGCTCAGGTGGAGAAAAACTGTTTTTT	CASSSGGEKLFF
.	TRBV30	.	TRBJ2-7	TGTGCCTGGGCCGGGGGAGGCTCCTACGAGCAGTACTTC	CAWAGGGSYEQYF
.	TRBV19	few	TRBJ1-1	TGTGCCAGTAGTACCGGATACACTGAAGCTTTCTTT	CASSTGYTEAFF
TRBD1	TRBV25-1	.	TRBJ2-5	TGTGCCAGCAGTGACCCGACAGGGGAGCGGGAGACCCAGTACTTC	CASSDPTGERETQYF
.	TRBV15	few	TRBJ1-1	TGTGCCACCAGCAGAGATGGGGGACGGATGAACACTGAAGCTTTCTTT	CATSRDGGRMNTEAFF
TRBD1	TRBV30	.	TRBJ1-1	TGTGCCTGGGACAGGGTAGGCCCTGAAGCTTTCTTT	CAWDRVGPEAFF
.	TRBV10-2	.	TRBJ1-1	TGCGCCAGCAGTGAAACAGGGCGAATGGGCACTGAAGCTTTCTTT	CASSETGRMGTEAFF
.	TRBV7-9	.	TRBJ1-2	TGTGCCAGCAGCTTCGCAGATCTAGGCTACACCTTC	CASSFADLGYTF
.	TRBV30	.	TRBJ1-4	TGTGCCTGGACTGACGGGCTAGCTAATGAAAAACTGTTTTTT	CAWTDGLANEKLFF
.	TRBV7-2	once	TRBJ1-2	TGTGCCAGCAACAATATTGGCGCAGGGGAAGGCTACACCTTC	CASNNIGAGEGYTF
TRBD1	TRBV6-6	.	TRBJ1-5	TGTGCCAGCACCGTAGACAGGGGGCTCTATCAGCCCCAGCATTTT	CASTVDRGLYQPQHF
.	TRBV5-1	few	TRBJ2-7	TGCGCCAGCAGTTACTCCTACGAGCAGTACTTC	CASSYSYEQYF
.	TRBV27	.	TRBJ1-1	TGTGCCAGCAGACCAAACATGAACACTGAAGCTTTCTTT	CASRPNMNTEAFF
TRBD1	TRBV4-1	few	TRBJ1-5	TGCGCCAGCAGCCAAGGACAGGGCAGTCAGCCCCAGCATTTT	CASSQGQGSQPQHF
.	TRBV7-8	.	TRBJ2-5	TGTGCCAGCAGCTTAGTGGCAGGCGGGGAGACCCAGTACTTC	CASSLVAGGETQYF
TRBD1	TRBV30	.	TRBJ1-2	TGTGCCTGGAGTGTAGGGACAGGGGACGGCTACACCTTC	CAWSVGTGDGYTF
TRBD1	TRBV5-4	.	TRBJ2-3	TGTGCCAGCAGCTGGGACAGGGGGATCCCGTCTAGCACAGATACGCAGTATTTT	CASSWDRGIPSSTDTQYF